Below, 27 T cell receptor beta chains from the same sample are listed, as sequenced in a study of T cell responses to AZD1222 COVID-19 vaccine. Clones were sequenced by immunoSEQ multiplex PCR, and TCRdb holds only the in-frame ones, with some missing. Here the sample spans about 60,000 clones, around nine tenths being singletons. The material was peripheral blood, obtained 28 days after the second dose of the MenACWY control vaccine. These receptors all stem from an adult who received the MenACWY meningococcal vaccine as a control.

The rearrangement links TRBV6-5 to TRBJ2-5, with D unclear. Germline V gives CDR1 MNHEY, CDR2 SVGAGI. The V gene lost 0 bases and the J gene lost 5 bases, with 13 bases spanning the gap. CDR3 length equals 15 residues. The CDR3 region is CASSYSPQFGETQYF. The CDR3 nucleotides read TGTGCCAGCAGTTACTCGCCACAGTTTGGGGAGACCCAGTACTTC.

V gene TRBV6-5 combines with J gene TRBJ1-3; D gene uncertain. The CDR3 consists of 14 residues. The germline gives CDR1 MNHEY, CDR2 SVGAGI. V was trimmed by 7 bases and J by 2 bases, leaving 12 bases between them. The DNA for the CDR3 is TGTGCCAGCACTGGGGAAGCCGCTGGAAACACCATATATTTT. This sequence encodes CASTGEAAGNTIYF.

V usage is TRBV5-1 and J usage is TRBJ2-2; unclear D gene. The CDR3 spans 15 residues. The V gene's germline CDR1 is SGHRS and CDR2 YFSETQ. With 2 bases removed from V and 4 bases from J, the gap between germline ends came to 12 bases. This CDR3 is CASSLGNPSTGELFF. For the CDR3, the DNA is TGCGCCAGCAGCTTAGGGAATCCGAGCACCGGGGAGCTGTTTTTT.

The rearrangement joins TRBV28 to TRBJ1-4; maybe TRBD1 (6 bases). V lost 8 bases, J lost 2 bases, and 12 bases lay in between. This CDR3 contains 14 residues. Germline CDR1 reads MDHEN; CDR2 reads SYDVKM. CDR3 residues: CASGQQGTNEKLFF. The CDR3 coding sequence is TGTGCCAGCGGCCAACAGGGCACTAATGAAAAACTGTTTTTT. The complete variable domain, with remaining parts taken from reference TRBV28 and TRBJ1-4, reads DVKVTQSSRYLVKRTGEKVFLECVQDMDHENMFWYRQDPGLGLRLIYFSYDVKMKEKGDIPEGYSVSREKKERFSLILESASTNQTSMYLCASGQQGTNEKLFFGSGTQLSVL.

The gene calls are TRBV7-2 and TRBJ2-3, with D possibly matching TRBD1 (5 bases). Looked up from germline, CDR1 is SGHTA and CDR2 is FQGNSA. CDR3 length equals 16 residues. V lost 4 bases, J lost 6 bases, and 20 bases lay in between. The CDR3 spells CASSYLSAGLGDTQYF. The CDR3 DNA reads as TGTGCCAGCAGCTACCTCTCTGCAGGGCTGGGGGATACGCAGTATTTT.

This clone came up once. The CDR3 coding sequence is TGCGCCAGCAGCCAGGGTAGGACAGTACTTAATGAAAAACTGTTTTTT. Translation: CASSQGRTVLNEKLFF. The V gene is TRBV4-3, the J gene TRBJ1-4, with D possibly matching TRBD1 (6 bases). The length of the CDR3 is 16 residues. The germline gives CDR1 LGHNA, CDR2 YSLEER. Trimming took off 3 bases at V and 4 bases at J, with 15 bases between the two ends.

This clone showed up just a few times. The chain couples TRBV5-4 to TRBJ2-1, with TRBD1 matching 7 bases. The V gene end was trimmed by 3 bases and the J gene end by 9 bases; junction bases not matched to a gene: 6. The CDR3 is 13 amino acids. CDR1 SGHNT and CDR2 YYREEE come from the germline V gene (reference sequence). This CDR3 reads CASSSPGGSEQFF. The CDR3 DNA reads TGTGCCAGCAGCTCGCCAGGGGGAAGTGAGCAGTTCTTC.

The chain recombines TRBV6-1 with TRBJ1-5; D remains unclear. V lost 0 bases and J lost 12, with 9 bases in between. The CDR3 contains 12 residues. The germline V gene has CDR1 MNHNS and CDR2 SASEGT. CDR3 sequence: CASSEAWLGQHF. CDR3 DNA: TGTGCCAGCAGTGAAGCCTGGTTGGGCCAGCATTTT.

This chain links TRBV12-3 or TRBV12-4 with TRBJ1-6; D unresolved. The ends were cut back, 0 bases at V and 8 bases at J, with 5 bases in the middle. This CDR3 spans 13 amino acids. This CDR3 reads CASSLARDSPLHF. The CDR3 DNA sequence: TGTGCCAGCAGTTTAGCAAGGGATTCACCCCTCCACTTT.

The genes are TRBV2 and TRBJ1-4; a possible D gene is TRBD1 (5 bases). From germline, CDR1 is SNHLY and CDR2 FYNNEI. V lost 0 bases and J lost 8, with 16 bases in between. This CDR3 is 16 amino acids long. This CDR3 is CASSEAQRVGVEKLFF. DNA for the CDR3: TGTGCCAGCAGTGAAGCGCAGAGGGTGGGGGTAGAAAAACTGTTTTTT.

V and J are TRBV5-1 and TRBJ1-4; the D gene is possibly TRBD1 (5 bases). V was shortened by 4 bases and J by 8 bases, with 18 bases between the two germline ends. CDR3 length: 15 amino acids. Looked up from germline, CDR1 is SGHRS and CDR2 is YFSETQ. DNA of the CDR3: TGCGCCAGCAGCCCCCAAGGGGCAGGGAGGGAAAAACTGTTTTTT. Protein sequence: CASSPQGAGREKLFF.

V and J are TRBV27 and TRBJ1-2; 11 bases line up with TRBD1. CDR1 and CDR2 from the germline V gene are MNHEY and SMNVEV (reference sequence). The CDR3 extends over 18 amino acids. V gave up 6 bases and J gave up 1 base; unmatched junction bases: 13. The CDR3 sequence: CASRLRGQGVLDNYGYTF. The CDR3 DNA is TGTGCCAGCAGGCTGCGGGGACAGGGGGTCCTGGATAACTATGGCTACACCTTC.

The chain couples TRBV7-2 to TRBJ2-3; tentative D call: TRBD2 (5 bases). Per germline, CDR1 SGHTA and CDR2 FQGNSA. The CDR3 sequence is 14 residues long. Trimming took 5 bases from V and 6 from J, leaving 15 bases between them. CDR3: CASSPALLGDTQYF. CDR3 nucleotides: TGTGCCAGCAGCCCAGCGCTACTAGGGGATACGCAGTATTTT.

This chain uses TRBV19 with TRBJ1-2; TRBD1 aligns across 8 bases. This CDR3 region has 12 residues. The V and J ends lost 7 bases and 5 bases, in that order; junction bases with no gene match: 3. Germline V gives CDR1 LNHDA, CDR2 SQIVND (reference sequence). CDR3 nucleotides: TGTGCCAGTAACAGGGGGGAGTATGGCTACACCTTC. As protein: CASNRGEYGYTF. The full variable domain, with the rest looked up from reference TRBV19 and TRBJ1-2, is DGGITQSPKYLFRKEGQNVTLSCEQNLNHDAMYWYRQDPGQGLRLIYYSQIVNDFQKGDIAEGYSVSREKKESFPLTVTSAQKNPTAFYLCASNRGEYGYTFGSGTRLTVV.

The chain is built from TRBV27 and TRBJ1-1; D not resolved. The CDR3 runs 14 residues. The germline gives CDR1 MNHEY, CDR2 SMNVEV (reference sequence). The V end lost 3 bases, the J end lost 1 base, and 9 bases lay between the germline ends. The CDR3 DNA reads as TGTGCCAGCAGTTTCGTCGGCCCGAACACTGAAGCTTTCTTT. The encoded protein is CASSFVGPNTEAFF.

This clone showed up just a few times. The chain uses TRBV27 and TRBJ2-7; D tentatively fits TRBD1 or TRBD2 (5 bases each). The CDR3 runs 14 residues. The germline V and J ends were trimmed by 6 bases and 5 bases, with 17 bases remaining between them. Germline V gives CDR1 MNHEY, CDR2 SMNVEV (reference sequence). The CDR3 reads CASRPPGTIHEQYF. In nucleotides, the CDR3 is TGTGCCAGCAGGCCCCCGGGGACCATCCACGAGCAGTACTTC.

The V call is TRBV4-1, the J call TRBJ1-2; TRBD1 matches at 7 bases. V was pared by 2 bases and J by 6 bases, with 3 bases of the junction left unmatched. CDR1 is MGHRA, CDR2 YSYEKL, per germline. CDR3 length: 13 amino acids. This CDR3 is CASSQTGAHGYTF. The CDR3 nucleotides read TGCGCCAGCAGCCAAACAGGGGCACATGGCTACACCTTC.

The J gene is TRBJ1-2, the V gene TRBV29-1, with TRBD1 as a possible D gene (5 bases). This CDR3 has 13 residues. The germline V and J ends were trimmed by 4 bases and 0 bases, with 9 bases remaining between them. Germline V lookup: CDR1 SQVTM, CDR2 ANQGSEA. CDR3 sequence reads: CSVVLGANYGYTF. The CDR3, as DNA: TGCAGCGTTGTTCTGGGGGCTAACTATGGCTACACCTTC.

The rearrangement uses TRBV11-2 and TRBJ2-1; possible D gene TRBD1, 6 bases. The CDR3 sequence is 11 residues long. In germline, CDR1 is SGHAT, CDR2 FQNNGV. V lost 5 bases and J 13 bases, leaving 12 bases between the germline ends. The CDR3 region has the DNA TGTGCCAGCAGCCCATCCGGGACACAGTTCTTC. It encodes CASSPSGTQFF. The complete variable domain, with remaining parts taken from reference TRBV11-2 and TRBJ2-1, reads EAGVAQSPRYKIIEKRQSVAFWCNPISGHATLYWYQQILGQGPKLLIQFQNNGVVDDSQLPKDRFSAERLKGVDSTLKIQPAKLEDSAVYLCASSPSGTQFFGPGTRLTVL.

The V call is TRBV6-1, the J call TRBJ2-2; 7 bases are shared with TRBD2. J was trimmed by 6 bases and V by 1 base; bases with no gene match: 11. Per germline, CDR1 MNHNS and CDR2 SASEGT. CDR3 length: 17 amino acids. CDR3 region: CASSEVSSREKAGELFF. CDR3 nucleotides: TGTGCCAGCAGTGAAGTATCGTCGCGGGAGAAGGCCGGGGAGCTGTTTTTT.

The CDR3 coding sequence is TGTGCCAGTAGTGGGAAGGTGATTAGCGGGAACCAGTACAATGAGCAGTTCTTC. As protein: CASSGKVISGNQYNEQFF. The V and J genes are TRBV19 and TRBJ2-1; 8 bases match TRBD2. The CDR3 length is 18 residues. The germline V gene encodes CDR1 LNHDA and CDR2 SQIVND (reference sequence). J lost 4 bases, V lost 5 bases, and 16 bases had no gene match.

This clone was picked up one time. J is TRBJ2-5 and V is TRBV2, with a weak D call TRBD2 (5 bases). The CDR3 spans 14 residues. Trimming shortened V by 1 base and J by 5 bases, and 11 bases separated the two germline ends. CDR1 and CDR2 (germline): SNHLY, FYNNEI. The CDR3 DNA is TGTGCCAGCAGTGAAGATCGGGGAGCGGAGACCCAGTACTTC. Translating it yields CASSEDRGAETQYF.

The V call is TRBV18, the J call TRBJ2-7; D remains unclear. With 3 bases removed from V and 5 bases from J, the gap between germline ends came to 17 bases. Germline V gives CDR1 KGHSH, CDR2 LQKENI. CDR3 size: 15 residues. This CDR3 is CASSPNSLRSNEQYF. The DNA for the CDR3 is TGTGCCAGCTCACCCAACTCTCTCCGGAGCAACGAGCAGTACTTC.

This chain uses TRBV5-4 with TRBJ2-3; 9 nucleotides agree with TRBD1. The germline V gene has CDR1 SGHNT and CDR2 YYREEE (reference sequence). The CDR3 sequence is 14 residues long. The J segment lost 6 bases and the V segment lost 7 bases, leaving 9 bases of the junction unmatched. In nucleotides, the CDR3 is TGTGCCAGCTTCTCACAGGGGGCCTCCGATACGCAGTATTTT. As protein: CASFSQGASDTQYF.

This rearrangement joins TRBV29-1 to TRBJ2-1; D may be TRBD1 (5 bases). V lost 5 bases, J lost 8 bases, and 16 bases lay in between. This CDR3 has 13 residues. Germline CDR1 and CDR2: SQVTM and ANQGSEA. Here the CDR3 DNA reads TGCAGCGTTAAACCCAGGTTAGGGGATGAGCAGTTCTTC. This gives the protein CSVKPRLGDEQFF.

This clone was recorded only once. V is TRBV7-9 and J is TRBJ1-1; 7 bases align to TRBD1. In germline, CDR1 is SEHNR, CDR2 FQNEAQ (reference sequence). CDR3 length: 15 residues. J lost 2 bases, V lost 1 base, and 4 bases had no gene match. The CDR3 here is CASSLETGANTEAFF. The CDR3 nucleotides are TGTGCCAGCAGCTTAGAAACAGGGGCTAACACTGAAGCTTTCTTT.

The V and J genes are TRBV11-2 and TRBJ1-4, with D perhaps TRBD1 (5 bases). Germline CDR1 reads SGHAT; CDR2 reads FQNNGV. Trimming pared 4 bases from V and 5 bases from J, leaving 17 bases between. The CDR3 extends over 16 amino acids. CDR3 DNA sequence: TGTGCCAGCAGCTCTCTGGCAAGGGGAGGCAATGAAAAACTGTTTTTT. Translated: CASSSLARGGNEKLFF.